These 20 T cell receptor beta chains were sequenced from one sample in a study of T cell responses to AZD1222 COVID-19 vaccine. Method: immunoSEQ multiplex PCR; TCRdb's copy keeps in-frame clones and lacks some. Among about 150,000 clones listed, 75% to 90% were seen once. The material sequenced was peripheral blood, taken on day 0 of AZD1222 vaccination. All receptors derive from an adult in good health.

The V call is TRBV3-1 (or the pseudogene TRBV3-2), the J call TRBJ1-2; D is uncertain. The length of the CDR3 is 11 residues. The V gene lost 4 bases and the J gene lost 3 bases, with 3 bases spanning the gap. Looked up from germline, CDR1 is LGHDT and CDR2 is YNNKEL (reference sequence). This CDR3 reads CASSRDYGYTF. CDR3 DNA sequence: TGTGCCAGCAGCCGGGACTATGGCTACACCTTC.

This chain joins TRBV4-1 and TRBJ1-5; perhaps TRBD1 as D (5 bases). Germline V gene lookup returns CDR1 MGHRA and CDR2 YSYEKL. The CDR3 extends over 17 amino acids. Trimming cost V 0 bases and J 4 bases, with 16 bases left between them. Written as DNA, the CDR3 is TGCGCCAGCAGCCAAGATAGTAGGATAAAGGGGAATCAGCCCCAGCATTTT. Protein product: CASSQDSRIKGNQPQHF.

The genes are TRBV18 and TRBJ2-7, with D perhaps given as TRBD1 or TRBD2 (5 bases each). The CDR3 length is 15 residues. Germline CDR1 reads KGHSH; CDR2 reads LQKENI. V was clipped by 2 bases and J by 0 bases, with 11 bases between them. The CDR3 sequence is CASSPGGAVSYEQYF. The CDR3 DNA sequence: TGTGCCAGCTCACCAGGGGGTGCTGTCTCCTACGAGCAGTACTTC.

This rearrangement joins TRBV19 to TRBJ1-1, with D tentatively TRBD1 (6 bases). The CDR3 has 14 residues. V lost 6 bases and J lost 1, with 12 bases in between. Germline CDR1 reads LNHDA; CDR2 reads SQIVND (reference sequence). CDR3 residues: CASSPRGGNTEAFF. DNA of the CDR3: TGTGCCAGTAGCCCGCGAGGGGGGAACACTGAAGCTTTCTTT.

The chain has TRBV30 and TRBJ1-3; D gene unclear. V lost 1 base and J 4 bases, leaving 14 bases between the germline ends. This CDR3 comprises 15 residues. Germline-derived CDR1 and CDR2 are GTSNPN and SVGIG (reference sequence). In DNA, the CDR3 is TGTGCCTGGAGTGCGTCGTACTCCTCCGGAAACACCATATATTTT. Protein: CAWSASYSSGNTIYF. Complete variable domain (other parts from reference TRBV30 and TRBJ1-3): SQTIHQWPATLVQPVGSPLSLECTVEGTSNPNLYWYRQAAGRGLQLLFYSVGIGQISSEVPQNLSASRPQDRQFILSSKKLLLSDSGFYLCAWSASYSSGNTIYFGEGSWLTVV.

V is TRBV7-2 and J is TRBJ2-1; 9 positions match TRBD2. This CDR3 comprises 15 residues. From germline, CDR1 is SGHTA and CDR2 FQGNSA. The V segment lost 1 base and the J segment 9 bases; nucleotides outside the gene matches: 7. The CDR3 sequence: CASSLGGSGSREQFF. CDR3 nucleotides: TGTGCCAGCAGCTTAGGAGGTAGCGGGAGTCGTGAGCAGTTCTTC. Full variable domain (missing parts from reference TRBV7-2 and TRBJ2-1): GAGVSQSPSNKVTEKGKDVELRCDPISGHTALYWYRQSLGQGLEFLIYFQGNSAPDKSGLPSDRFSAERTGGSVSTLTIQRTQQEDSAVYLCASSLGGSGSREQFFGPGTRLTVL.

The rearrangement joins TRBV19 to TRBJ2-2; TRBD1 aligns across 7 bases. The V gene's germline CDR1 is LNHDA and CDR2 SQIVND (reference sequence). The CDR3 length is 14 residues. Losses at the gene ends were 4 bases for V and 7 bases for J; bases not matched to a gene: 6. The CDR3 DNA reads TGTGCCAGTAGTAGGGGGACAGTTGGCGGGGAGCTGTTTTTT. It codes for CASSRGTVGGELFF.

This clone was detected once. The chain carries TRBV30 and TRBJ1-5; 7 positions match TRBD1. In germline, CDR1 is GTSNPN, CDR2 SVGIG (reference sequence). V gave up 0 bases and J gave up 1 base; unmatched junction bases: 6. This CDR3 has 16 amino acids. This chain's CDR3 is CAWSVETGISNQPQHF. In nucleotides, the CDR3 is TGTGCCTGGAGTGTAGAGACAGGGATAAGCAATCAGCCCCAGCATTTT.

CDR3 amino acids: CASSPQGLNTEAFF. The CDR3 DNA is TGTGCCAGCAGTCCCCAAGGCTTGAACACTGAAGCTTTCTTT. The gene calls are TRBV6-5 and TRBJ1-1; no clear D gene. Germline V CDR1 and CDR2: MNHEY, SVGAGI. CDR3 size: 14 residues. The V and J ends lost 5 bases and 0 bases respectively, with 10 bases between them.

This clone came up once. CDR3 nucleotides: TGTGCCAGCAGCCCCCCGGGGACTAGCGGCTACAATGAGCAGTTCTTC. Translation gives CASSPPGTSGYNEQFF. This rearrangement joins TRBV7-3 to TRBJ2-1; 11 nucleotides line up with TRBD2. This CDR3 has 16 amino acids. V was pared by 5 bases and J by 3 bases, with 6 bases of the junction left unmatched. CDR1 SGHTA and CDR2 FQGTGA come from the germline V gene.

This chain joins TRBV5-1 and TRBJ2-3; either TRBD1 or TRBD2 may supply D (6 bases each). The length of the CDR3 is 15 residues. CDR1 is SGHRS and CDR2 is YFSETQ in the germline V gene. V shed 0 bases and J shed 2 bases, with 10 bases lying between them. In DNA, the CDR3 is TGCGCCAGCAGCTTGGTAGGGGGGCCCACAGATACGCAGTATTTT. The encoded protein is CASSLVGGPTDTQYF. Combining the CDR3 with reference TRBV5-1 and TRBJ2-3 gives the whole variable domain KAGVTQTPRYLIKTRGQQVTLSCSPISGHRSVSWYQQTPGQGLQFLFEYFSETQRNKGNFPGRFSGRQFSNSRSEMNVSTLELGDSALYLCASSLVGGPTDTQYFGPGTRLTVL.

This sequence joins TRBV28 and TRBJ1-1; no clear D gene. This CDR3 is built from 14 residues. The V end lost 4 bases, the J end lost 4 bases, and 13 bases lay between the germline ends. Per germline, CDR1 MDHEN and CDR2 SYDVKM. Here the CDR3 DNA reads TGTGCCAGCAGTTCCGCTGGCAGTGTCACTGAAGCTTTCTTT. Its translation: CASSSAGSVTEAFF.

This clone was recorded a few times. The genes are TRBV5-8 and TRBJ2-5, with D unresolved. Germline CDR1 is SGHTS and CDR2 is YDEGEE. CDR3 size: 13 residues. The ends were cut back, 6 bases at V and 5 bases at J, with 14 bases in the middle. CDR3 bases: TGTGCCAGCAACGAAGTAGGGTATGAGACCCAGTACTTC. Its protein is CASNEVGYETQYF.

The CDR3 here is CASHNPPGQGEYGYTF. The CDR3 DNA reads as TGTGCCAGCCATAACCCCCCGGGACAGGGAGAATATGGCTACACCTTC. The V gene is TRBV28, the J gene TRBJ1-2; 9 bases map to TRBD1. The CDR3 loop spans 16 amino acids. Per germline, CDR1 MDHEN and CDR2 SYDVKM. With 8 bases clipped from V and 5 bases from J, the junction kept 15 bases outside the gene matches.

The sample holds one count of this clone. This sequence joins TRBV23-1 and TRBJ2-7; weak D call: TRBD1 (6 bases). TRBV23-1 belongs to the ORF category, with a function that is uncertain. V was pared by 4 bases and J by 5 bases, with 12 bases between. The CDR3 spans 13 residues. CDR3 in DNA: TGCGCCAGCAGTCTCTCGGGACACCACGAGCAGTACTTC. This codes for CASSLSGHHEQYF.

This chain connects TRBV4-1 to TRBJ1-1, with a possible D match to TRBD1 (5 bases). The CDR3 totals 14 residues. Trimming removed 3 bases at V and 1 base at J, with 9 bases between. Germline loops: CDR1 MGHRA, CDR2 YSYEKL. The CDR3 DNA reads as TGCGCCAGCAGCCACCCCACAGGGAACACTGAAGCTTTCTTT. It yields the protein CASSHPTGNTEAFF.

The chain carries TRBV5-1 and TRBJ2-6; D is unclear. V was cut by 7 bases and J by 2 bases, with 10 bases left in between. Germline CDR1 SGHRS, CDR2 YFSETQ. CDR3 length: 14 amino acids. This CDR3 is CASGRVPGANVLTF. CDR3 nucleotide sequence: TGCGCCAGCGGTCGAGTCCCTGGGGCCAACGTCCTGACTTTC. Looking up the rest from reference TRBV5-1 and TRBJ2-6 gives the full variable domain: KAGVTQTPRYLIKTRGQQVTLSCSPISGHRSVSWYQQTPGQGLQFLFEYFSETQRNKGNFPGRFSGRQFSNSRSEMNVSTLELGDSALYLCASGRVPGANVLTFGAGSRLTVL.

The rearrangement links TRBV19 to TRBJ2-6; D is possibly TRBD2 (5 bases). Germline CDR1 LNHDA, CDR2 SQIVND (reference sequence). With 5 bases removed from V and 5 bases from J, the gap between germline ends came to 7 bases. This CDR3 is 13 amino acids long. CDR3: CASSLARANVLTF. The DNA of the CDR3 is TGTGCCAGTAGTCTAGCCAGGGCCAACGTCCTGACTTTC.

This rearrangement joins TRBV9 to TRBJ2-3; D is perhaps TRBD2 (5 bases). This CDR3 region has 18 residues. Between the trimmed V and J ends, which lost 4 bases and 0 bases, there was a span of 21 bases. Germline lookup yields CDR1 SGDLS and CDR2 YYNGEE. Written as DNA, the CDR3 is TGTGCCAGCAGCCCTGGGTACTCGGGATCCCTTAGCACAGATACGCAGTATTTT. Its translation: CASSPGYSGSLSTDTQYF. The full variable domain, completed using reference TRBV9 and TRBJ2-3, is DSGVTQTPKHLITATGQRVTLRCSPRSGDLSVYWYQQSLDQGLQFLIQYYNGEERAKGNILERFSAQQFPDLHSELNLSSLELGDSALYFCASSPGYSGSLSTDTQYFGPGTRLTVL.

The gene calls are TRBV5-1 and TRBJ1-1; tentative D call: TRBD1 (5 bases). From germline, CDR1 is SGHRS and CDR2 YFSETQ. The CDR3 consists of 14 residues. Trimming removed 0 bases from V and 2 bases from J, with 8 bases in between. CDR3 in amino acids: CASSLGGFNTEAFF. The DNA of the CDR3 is TGCGCCAGCAGCTTGGGGGGGTTTAACACTGAAGCTTTCTTT.